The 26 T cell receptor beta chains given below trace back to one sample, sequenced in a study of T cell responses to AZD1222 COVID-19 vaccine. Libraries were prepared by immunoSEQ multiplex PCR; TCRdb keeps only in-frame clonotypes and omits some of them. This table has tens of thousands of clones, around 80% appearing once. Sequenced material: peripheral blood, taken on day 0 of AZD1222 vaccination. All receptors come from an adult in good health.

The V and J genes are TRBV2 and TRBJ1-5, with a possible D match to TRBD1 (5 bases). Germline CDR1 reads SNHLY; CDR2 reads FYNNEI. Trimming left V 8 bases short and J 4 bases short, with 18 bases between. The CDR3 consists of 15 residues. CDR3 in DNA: TGTGCCAGCGCCGGGGGTGGAGGGGAGAATCAGCCCCAGCATTTT. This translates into CASAGGGGENQPQHF.

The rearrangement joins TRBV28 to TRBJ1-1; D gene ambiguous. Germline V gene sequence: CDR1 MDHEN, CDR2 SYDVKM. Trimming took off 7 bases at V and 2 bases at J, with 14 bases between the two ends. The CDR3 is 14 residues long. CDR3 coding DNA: TGTGCCAGCACCCCAGACGGGAAAAACACTGAAGCTTTCTTT. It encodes CASTPDGKNTEAFF. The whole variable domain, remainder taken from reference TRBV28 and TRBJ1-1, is DVKVTQSSRYLVKRTGEKVFLECVQDMDHENMFWYRQDPGLGLRLIYFSYDVKMKEKGDIPEGYSVSREKKERFSLILESASTNQTSMYLCASTPDGKNTEAFFGQGTRLTVV.

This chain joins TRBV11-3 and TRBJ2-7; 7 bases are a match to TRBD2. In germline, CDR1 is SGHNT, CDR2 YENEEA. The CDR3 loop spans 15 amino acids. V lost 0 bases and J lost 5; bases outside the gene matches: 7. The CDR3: CASSLDSAGVNEQYF. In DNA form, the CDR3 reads TGTGCCAGCAGCTTAGATAGTGCGGGAGTCAACGAGCAGTACTTC.

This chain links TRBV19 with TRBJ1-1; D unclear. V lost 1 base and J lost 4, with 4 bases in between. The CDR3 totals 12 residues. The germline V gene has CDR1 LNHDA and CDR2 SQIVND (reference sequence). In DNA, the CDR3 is TGTGCCAGTAGTATAGGGGTCACTGAAGCTTTCTTT. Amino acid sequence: CASSIGVTEAFF.

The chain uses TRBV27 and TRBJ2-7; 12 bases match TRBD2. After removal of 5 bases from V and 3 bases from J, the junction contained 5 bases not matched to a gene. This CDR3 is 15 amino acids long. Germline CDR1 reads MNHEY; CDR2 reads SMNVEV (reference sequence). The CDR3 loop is CASSRRTSGDYEQYF. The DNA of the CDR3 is TGTGCCAGCAGTCGACGGACTAGCGGGGACTACGAGCAGTACTTC.

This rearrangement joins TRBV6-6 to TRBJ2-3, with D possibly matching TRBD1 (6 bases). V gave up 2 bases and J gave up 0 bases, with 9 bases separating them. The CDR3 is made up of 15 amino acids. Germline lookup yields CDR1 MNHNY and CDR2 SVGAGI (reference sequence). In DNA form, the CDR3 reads TGTGCCAGCAGTTACCGGACAGAAAGCACAGATACGCAGTATTTT. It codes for CASSYRTESTDTQYF.

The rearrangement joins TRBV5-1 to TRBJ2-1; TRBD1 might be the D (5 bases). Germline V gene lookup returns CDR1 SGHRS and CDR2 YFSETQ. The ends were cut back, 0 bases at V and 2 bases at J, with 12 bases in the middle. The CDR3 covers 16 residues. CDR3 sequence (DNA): TGCGCCAGCAGCTTGGTTTCAGGGAAGGCCTACAATGAGCAGTTCTTC. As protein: CASSLVSGKAYNEQFF.

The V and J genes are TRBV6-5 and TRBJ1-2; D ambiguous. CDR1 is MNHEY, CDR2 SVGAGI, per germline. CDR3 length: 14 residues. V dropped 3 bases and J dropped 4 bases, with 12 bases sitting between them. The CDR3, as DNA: TGTGCCAGCAGTTATTGGAGCGTGGGCTATGGCTACACCTTC. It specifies CASSYWSVGYGYTF.

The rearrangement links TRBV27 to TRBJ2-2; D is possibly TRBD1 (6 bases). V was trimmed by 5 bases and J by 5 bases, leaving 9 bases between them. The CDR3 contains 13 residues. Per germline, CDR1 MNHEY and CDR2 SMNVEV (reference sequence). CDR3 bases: TGTGCCAGCAGTCCCCAGGGGACCGGGGAGCTGTTTTTT. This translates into CASSPQGTGELFF.

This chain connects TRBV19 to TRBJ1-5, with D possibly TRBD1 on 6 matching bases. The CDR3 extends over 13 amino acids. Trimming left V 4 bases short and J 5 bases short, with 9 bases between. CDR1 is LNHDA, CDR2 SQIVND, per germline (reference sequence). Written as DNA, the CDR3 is TGTGCCAGTAGTACTGGGGGCGATCAGCCCCAGCATTTT. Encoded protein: CASSTGGDQPQHF. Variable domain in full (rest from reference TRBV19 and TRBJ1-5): DGGITQSPKYLFRKEGQNVTLSCEQNLNHDAMYWYRQDPGQGLRLIYYSQIVNDFQKGDIAEGYSVSREKKESFPLTVTSAQKNPTAFYLCASSTGGDQPQHFGDGTRLSIL.

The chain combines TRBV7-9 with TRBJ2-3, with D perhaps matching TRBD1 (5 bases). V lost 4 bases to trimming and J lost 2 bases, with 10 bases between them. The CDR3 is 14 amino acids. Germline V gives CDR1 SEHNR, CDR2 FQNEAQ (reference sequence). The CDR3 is CASSWVDNTDTQYF. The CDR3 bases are TGTGCCAGCAGCTGGGTGGACAACACAGATACGCAGTATTTT.

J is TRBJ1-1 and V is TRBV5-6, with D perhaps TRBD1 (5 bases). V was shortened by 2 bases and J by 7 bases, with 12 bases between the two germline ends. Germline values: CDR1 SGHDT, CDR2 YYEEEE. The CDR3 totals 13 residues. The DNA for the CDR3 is TGTGCCAGCAGCTTACAGGCCGGCATTGAAGCTTTCTTT. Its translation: CASSLQAGIEAFF.

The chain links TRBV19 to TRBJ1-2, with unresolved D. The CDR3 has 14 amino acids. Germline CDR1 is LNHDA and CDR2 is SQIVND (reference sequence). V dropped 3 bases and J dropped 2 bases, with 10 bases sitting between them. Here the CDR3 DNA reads TGTGCCAGTAGTATCAGTAGTGGGAACTATGGCTACACCTTC. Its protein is CASSISSGNYGYTF.

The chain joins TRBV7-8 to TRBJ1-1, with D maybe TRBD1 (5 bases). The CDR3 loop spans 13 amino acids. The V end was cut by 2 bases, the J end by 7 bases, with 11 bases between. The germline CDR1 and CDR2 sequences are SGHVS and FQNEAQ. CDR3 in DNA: TGTGCCAGCAGCTTAAGTCGGGGGGTTGAAGCTTTCTTT. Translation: CASSLSRGVEAFF.

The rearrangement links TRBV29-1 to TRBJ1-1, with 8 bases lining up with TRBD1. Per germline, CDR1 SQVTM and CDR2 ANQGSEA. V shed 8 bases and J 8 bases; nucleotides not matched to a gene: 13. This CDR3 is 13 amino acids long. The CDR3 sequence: CSYSSGQGAEAFF. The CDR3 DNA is TGCAGCTACTCGTCCGGACAGGGCGCCGAAGCTTTCTTT.

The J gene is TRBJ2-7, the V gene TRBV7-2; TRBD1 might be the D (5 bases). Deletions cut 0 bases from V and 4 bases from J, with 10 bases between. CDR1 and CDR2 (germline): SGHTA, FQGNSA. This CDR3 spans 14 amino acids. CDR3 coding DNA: TGTGCCAGCAGCTTAGCGGGTCAGGGTTACGAGCAGTACTTC. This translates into CASSLAGQGYEQYF.

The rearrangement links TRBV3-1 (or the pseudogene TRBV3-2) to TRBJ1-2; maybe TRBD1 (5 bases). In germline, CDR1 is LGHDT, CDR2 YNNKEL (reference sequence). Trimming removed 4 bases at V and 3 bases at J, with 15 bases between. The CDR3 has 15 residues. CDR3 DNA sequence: TGTGCCAGCAGCCCTCATGGGGGACCTGACTATGGCTACACCTTC. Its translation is CASSPHGGPDYGYTF.

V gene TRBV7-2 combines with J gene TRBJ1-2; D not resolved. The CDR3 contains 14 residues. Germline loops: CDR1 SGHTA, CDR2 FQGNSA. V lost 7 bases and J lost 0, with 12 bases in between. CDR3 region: CASTSGGTNYGYTF. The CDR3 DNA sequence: TGTGCCAGCACCTCGGGAGGGACTAACTATGGCTACACCTTC.

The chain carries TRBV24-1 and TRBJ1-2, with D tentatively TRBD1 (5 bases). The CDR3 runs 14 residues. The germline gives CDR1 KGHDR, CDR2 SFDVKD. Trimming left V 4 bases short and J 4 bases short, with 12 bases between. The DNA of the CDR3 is TGTGCCACCAGTGACTCGGGACGGACCTATGGCTACACCTTC. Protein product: CATSDSGRTYGYTF.

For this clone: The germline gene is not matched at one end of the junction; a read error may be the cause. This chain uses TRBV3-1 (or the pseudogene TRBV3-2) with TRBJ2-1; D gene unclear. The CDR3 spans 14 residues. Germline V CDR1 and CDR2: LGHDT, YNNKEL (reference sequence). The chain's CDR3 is CASSKDVRYNEQFF. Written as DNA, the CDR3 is TGTGCCAGCAGCAAAGACGTCAGATACAATGAGCAGTTCTTC.

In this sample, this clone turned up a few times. DNA of the CDR3: TGTGCCAGCAGCTTACGAGGGGAGCTGTTTTTT. This translates into CASSLRGELFF. This chain connects TRBV11-2 to TRBJ2-2; no clear D gene. The CDR3 is 11 amino acids. Trimming removed 2 bases from V and 8 bases from J, with 3 bases in between. CDR1 and CDR2 (germline): SGHAT, FQNNGV.

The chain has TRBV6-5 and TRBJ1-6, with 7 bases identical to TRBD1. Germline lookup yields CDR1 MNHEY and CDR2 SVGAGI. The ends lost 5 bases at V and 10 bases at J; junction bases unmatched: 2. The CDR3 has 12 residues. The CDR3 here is CASSRGGSPLHF. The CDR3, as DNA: TGTGCCAGCAGTCGAGGGGGCTCACCCCTCCACTTT.

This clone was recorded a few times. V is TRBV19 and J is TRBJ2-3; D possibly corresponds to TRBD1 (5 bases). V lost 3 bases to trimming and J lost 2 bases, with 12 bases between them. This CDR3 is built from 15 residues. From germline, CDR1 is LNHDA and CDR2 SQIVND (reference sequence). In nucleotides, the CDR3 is TGTGCCAGTAGTATTTATCCGACAGCCACAGATACGCAGTATTTT. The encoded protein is CASSIYPTATDTQYF.

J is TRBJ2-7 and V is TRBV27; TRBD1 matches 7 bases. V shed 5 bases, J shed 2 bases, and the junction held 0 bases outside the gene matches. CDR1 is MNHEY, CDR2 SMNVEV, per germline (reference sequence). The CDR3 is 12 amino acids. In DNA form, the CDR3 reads TGTGCCAGCAGTACAGGGGCCTACGAGCAGTACTTC. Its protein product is CASSTGAYEQYF.

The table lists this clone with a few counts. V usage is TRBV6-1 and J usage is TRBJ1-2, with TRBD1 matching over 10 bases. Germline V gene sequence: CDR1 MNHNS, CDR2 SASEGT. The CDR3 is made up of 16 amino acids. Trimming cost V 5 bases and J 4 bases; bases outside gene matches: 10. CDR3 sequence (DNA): TGTGCCAGCAGTCAAGGGACAGGGGCATCAATCTATGGCTACACCTTC. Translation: CASSQGTGASIYGYTF.

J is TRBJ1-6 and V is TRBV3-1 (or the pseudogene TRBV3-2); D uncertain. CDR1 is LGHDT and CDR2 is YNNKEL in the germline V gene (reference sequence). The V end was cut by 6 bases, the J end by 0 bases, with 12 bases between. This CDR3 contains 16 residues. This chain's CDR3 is CASRTDGGSYNSPLHF. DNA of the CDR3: TGTGCCAGCAGAACGGACGGAGGCTCCTATAATTCACCCCTCCACTTT.